A selection of T cell receptor beta chains follows, all from one sample in a study of identifying expanded T cells in peripheral blood. Sequencing was performed with immunoSEQ multiplex PCR; in TCRdb, only in-frame clones are kept and a portion is missing. The profile shows 65,000 to 95,000 clones, 65% to 85% of them singletons. The source material was blood. The source of these receptors is a person aged 18 to 69 in good health. CDR3s include the opening cysteine and the closing phenylalanine or tryptophan. Fields, in order: clone size, V gene, J gene, D gene, CDR3 DNA, CDR3 protein. The D gene is left open where the match is weak. For some rows the clone size is stated as once, few or many, or as a class when expanded; others skip it.

abundance: .
v_gene: TRBV28
j_gene: TRBJ1-1
d_gene: TRBD1
CDR3nt: TGTGCCAGCAGTTTCGTCCGGGGGGACAGGAACACTGAAGCTTTCTTT
CDR3aa: CASSFVRGDRNTEAFF

abundance: .
v_gene: TRBV25-1
j_gene: TRBJ2-3
d_gene: .
CDR3nt: TGTGCCAGCAGCACGAGTCTTAGCACAGATACGCAGTATTTT
CDR3aa: CASSTSLSTDTQYF

abundance: .
v_gene: TRBV19
j_gene: TRBJ1-5
d_gene: TRBD1
CDR3nt: TGTGCCAGTAGTATAGCTACCTCGACAGGGGGGCGCCAGCCCCAGCATTTT
CDR3aa: CASSIATSTGGRQPQHF

abundance: .
v_gene: TRBV28
j_gene: TRBJ2-1
d_gene: TRBD2
CDR3nt: TGTGCCAGCAGTTTACTGGCGGGAGCTTACAATGAGCAGTTCTTC
CDR3aa: CASSLLAGAYNEQFF

abundance: .
v_gene: TRBV27
j_gene: TRBJ2-4
d_gene: TRBD1
CDR3nt: TGTGCCAGCAGTTTATCGGGACAGGGGGTCAAAAACATTCAGTACTTC
CDR3aa: CASSLSGQGVKNIQYF

abundance: .
v_gene: TRBV19
j_gene: TRBJ2-2
d_gene: .
CDR3nt: TGTGCCAGTAGCGGGACTCCTGGCGAGGGCACCGGGGAGCTGTTTTTT
CDR3aa: CASSGTPGEGTGELFF

abundance: .
v_gene: TRBV7-9
j_gene: TRBJ2-5
d_gene: .
CDR3nt: TGTGCCAGCAGCCCCCTTGGCCACCCCGGGGAGACCCAGTACTTC
CDR3aa: CASSPLGHPGETQYF

abundance: few
v_gene: TRBV27
j_gene: TRBJ1-5
d_gene: .
CDR3nt: TGTGCCAGCAGTTTAACAGGAGAAGGGACCCAGCATTTT
CDR3aa: CASSLTGEGTQHF

abundance: .
v_gene: TRBV11-2
j_gene: TRBJ2-7
d_gene: .
CDR3nt: TGTGCCAGCAGCGCGGGGACGCTATACGAGCAGTACTTC
CDR3aa: CASSAGTLYEQYF

abundance: .
v_gene: TRBV19
j_gene: TRBJ1-3
d_gene: TRBD1
CDR3nt: TGTGCCAGTAGCCAAATCCCCGGACAGGGAGAGAACACCATATATTTT
CDR3aa: CASSQIPGQGENTIYF

abundance: .
v_gene: TRBV7-2
j_gene: TRBJ2-1
d_gene: TRBD1
CDR3nt: TGTGCCAGCAGCTTAATAGGACAGGGGAGTGAGCAGTTCTTC
CDR3aa: CASSLIGQGSEQFF

abundance: .
v_gene: TRBV29-1
j_gene: TRBJ1-1
d_gene: .
CDR3nt: TGCAGCGCGGACGTCGCGGGCTTGAACACTGAAGCTTTCTTT
CDR3aa: CSADVAGLNTEAFF

abundance: .
v_gene: TRBV6-1
j_gene: TRBJ1-2
d_gene: .
CDR3nt: TGTGCCAGCAGTGGCGCAGGGGACCTCTATGGCTACACCTTC
CDR3aa: CASSGAGDLYGYTF

abundance: .
v_gene: TRBV7-9
j_gene: TRBJ1-4
d_gene: .
CDR3nt: TGTGCCAGCAGCTTAGGGGCCGGGACCTTTAATGAAAAACTGTTTTTT
CDR3aa: CASSLGAGTFNEKLFF

abundance: .
v_gene: TRBV20-1
j_gene: TRBJ2-3
d_gene: .
CDR3nt: TGCAGTGCCCCCAACCCAGATACGCAGTATTTT
CDR3aa: CSAPNPDTQYF

abundance: .
v_gene: TRBV9
j_gene: TRBJ2-5
d_gene: .
CDR3nt: TGTGCCAGCAGCCCCCTTGCGGCGGGAAGCCAAGAGACCCAGTACTTC
CDR3aa: CASSPLAAGSQETQYF

abundance: .
v_gene: TRBV28
j_gene: TRBJ2-3
d_gene: TRBD1
CDR3nt: TGTGCCAGCAGTTCTGGCACAGGGGCCCGAAGCACAGATACGCAGTATTTT
CDR3aa: CASSSGTGARSTDTQYF

abundance: .
v_gene: TRBV30
j_gene: TRBJ2-7
d_gene: TRBD2
CDR3nt: TGTGCCTGGAGCCCGGGACTAGCGGGGGGGTACGAGCAGTACTTC
CDR3aa: CAWSPGLAGGYEQYF

abundance: .
v_gene: TRBV4-2
j_gene: TRBJ2-7
d_gene: TRBD2
CDR3nt: TGTGCCAGCAGCCAAGATCGACTAGCACAATTCTACGAGCAGTACTTC
CDR3aa: CASSQDRLAQFYEQYF

abundance: .
v_gene: TRBV27
j_gene: TRBJ1-5
d_gene: .
CDR3nt: TGTGCCAGCAGTGATAATAAAGGGACACAGGTCGAGTTTCGCAATCAGCCCCAGCATTTT
CDR3aa: CASSDNKGTQVEFRNQPQHF

abundance: .
v_gene: TRBV7-2
j_gene: TRBJ1-5
d_gene: TRBD1
CDR3nt: TGTGCCAGCAGCTTAGAACAGGGGGGGGATCAGCCCCAGCATTTT
CDR3aa: CASSLEQGGDQPQHF

abundance: once
v_gene: TRBV19
j_gene: TRBJ2-2
d_gene: .
CDR3nt: TGTGCCAGTAGTATAGGAGTAGCATTCAACACCGGGGAGCTGTTTTTT
CDR3aa: CASSIGVAFNTGELFF

abundance: .
v_gene: TRBV5-6
j_gene: TRBJ2-6
d_gene: .
CDR3nt: TGTGCCAGCAGCTTGGGTGATGGGGGGGCCAACGTCCTGACTTTC
CDR3aa: CASSLGDGGANVLTF

abundance: .
v_gene: TRBV28
j_gene: TRBJ1-5
d_gene: .
CDR3nt: TGTGCCAGCAGTTACCCCTGGGGGGAAGTTAGCAATCAGCCCCAGCATTTT
CDR3aa: CASSYPWGEVSNQPQHF

abundance: .
v_gene: TRBV6-5
j_gene: TRBJ1-3
d_gene: TRBD1
CDR3nt: TGTGCCAGCAGCGTGGGACAGGGCGAAAACACCATATATTTT
CDR3aa: CASSVGQGENTIYF

abundance: .
v_gene: TRBV5-1
j_gene: TRBJ2-7
d_gene: TRBD1
CDR3nt: TGCGCCAGCAGCGGACGGACAGGACTCCAACCCGCTTACGAGCAGTACTTC
CDR3aa: CASSGRTGLQPAYEQYF

abundance: .
v_gene: TRBV6-6
j_gene: TRBJ2-5
d_gene: .
CDR3nt: TGTGCCAGCACTATCTCCGGGACATCCGGGAGCACCCAGTACTTC
CDR3aa: CASTISGTSGSTQYF

abundance: .
v_gene: TRBV30
j_gene: TRBJ1-2
d_gene: TRBD1
CDR3nt: TGTGCCTGGAGTGTACCCAGGACAGGTCCTAGCTATGGCTACACCTTC
CDR3aa: CAWSVPRTGPSYGYTF

abundance: few
v_gene: TRBV6-5
j_gene: TRBJ1-5
d_gene: .
CDR3nt: TGTGCCAGCAGTTACTCAGGTGGCAATCAGCCCCAGCATTTT
CDR3aa: CASSYSGGNQPQHF